The clone carrying this T cell receptor (beta chain) was observed a handful of times. In the same sample, other DNA sequences code for this CDR3. The CDR3 runs to 15 residues. Trimming removed 3 bases from V and 1 base from J; junction bases left unmatched: 4. From germline, CDR1 is SGHRS and CDR2 YFSETQ. This entry is derived from a study of blood T cell repertoires in COVID-19. In the study overall: Samples came from the United States, Italy and Spain, spanning acute and convalescent COVID-19.

Measured with immunoSEQ multiplex PCR; TCRdb has only the in-frame clones, and not every one. The repertoire holds about 220,000 clones, with approximately 85% as singletons. Input material: peripheral blood. This TCR derives from a man aged 45 to 65 who had recovered from COVID-19. The chain uses TRBV5-1 and TRBJ2-3, with 8 positions matching TRBD2. The CDR3 loop is CASSSSGSRTDTQYF. Here the CDR3 DNA reads TGCGCCAGCAGCTCCAGCGGGAGTCGCACAGATACGCAGTATTTT.